These T cell receptor beta chains were read from a single sample in a study of identical twins. TCRdb called the 5' RACE reads again in MiXCR, with one record for every CDR3 protein. The repertoire holds 1.5 million or so distinct CDR3 sequences, with under 35% as singletons. Sequences were obtained from cord blood. The receptors originated from a newborn girl in good health. The CDR3 runs from the conserved cysteine through the conserved F or W. The D gene is left open where the match is weak. Rows may omit the clone size; those that give it use once, few, many or a size class.

TRBJ2-7	NA	TRBV18	NA	CASSPKLAGTQYF	TGTGCCAGCTCACCGAAACTAGCCGGAACCCAGTACTTC
TRBJ2-4	NA	TRBV7-2	NA	CASSRVIRENIQYF	TGTGCCAGCAGCAGGGTCATAAGGGAAAACATTCAGTACTTC
TRBJ2-2	NA	TRBV20-1	few	CSAAFGGELFF	TGCAGTGCTGCCTTCGGGGGGGAGCTGTTTTTT
TRBJ1-5	NA	TRBV2	NA	CAGSERVRDGNQPQHF	TGTGCCGGCAGTGAAAGGGTCAGGGATGGCAATCAGCCCCAGCATTTT
TRBJ2-1	TRBD2	TRBV5-1	NA	CASSTRLAMLSNEQFF	TGCGCCAGCAGCACCCGACTAGCGATGCTTTCCAATGAGCAGTTCTTC
TRBJ2-3	TRBD2	TRBV9	few	CASSVALGGGRADTQYF	TGTGCCAGCAGCGTAGCTCTTGGGGGGGGAAGAGCAGATACGCAGTATTTT
TRBJ2-5	TRBD2	TRBV18	few	CASSPLGTSGKETQYF	TGTGCCAGCTCACCACTTGGGACTAGCGGAAAAGAGACCCAGTACTTC
TRBJ1-4	TRBD1	TRBV18	NA	CASSHDRGGGEKLFF	TGTGCCAGCTCACATGACAGGGGCGGAGGGGAAAAACTGTTTTTT
TRBJ1-1	NA	TRBV6-1	NA	CASKEDPWVQEAFF	TGTGCCAGCAAGGAAGATCCCTGGGTCCAGGAAGCTTTCTTT
TRBJ1-2	TRBD1	TRBV2	NA	CASRGTMGTDYGYTF	TGTGCCAGCAGGGGGACAATGGGGACAGACTATGGCTACACCTTC
TRBJ2-1	TRBD1	TRBV3-1	NA	CASSQRGPTSTYNEQFF	TGTGCCAGCAGCCAGAGGGGGCCGACCTCGACCTACAATGAGCAGTTCTTC
TRBJ2-7	TRBD2	TRBV20-1	NA	CSARDELSASGSSYEQYF	TGCAGTGCTAGAGACGAACTAAGCGCTAGCGGGAGCTCCTACGAGCAGTACTTC
TRBJ2-7	NA	TRBV5-1	NA	CASRRSDSSYNEQYF	TGCGCCAGCAGGAGGTCAGATAGCTCCTACAATGAGCAGTACTTC
TRBJ2-5	NA	TRBV7-9	NA	CASSFTGIETQYF	TGTGCCAGCAGCTTTACAGGGATCGAGACCCAGTACTTC
TRBJ2-5	NA	TRBV5-1	NA	CASSLSTGGRETQYF	TGCGCCAGCAGCTTGAGTACTGGGGGTCGGGAGACCCAGTACTTC
TRBJ1-2	NA	TRBV27	many	CASSLSPDPINYGYTF	TGTGCCAGCAGTTTATCTCCGGATCCTATTAACTATGGCTACACCTTC
TRBJ2-4	NA	TRBV10-3	NA	CAISGQRNSNEQYF	TGTGCCATCAGTGGACAAAGAAATTCCAATGAGCAGTACTTC
TRBJ1-2	NA	TRBV21-1	NA	CASSKREGVNYGYTF	TGTGCCAGCAGCAAACGGGAGGGAGTTAACTATGGCTACACCTTC
TRBJ1-4	NA	TRBV29-1	NA	CSVDSGREKLFF	TGCAGCGTGGACAGTGGGCGCGAAAAACTGTTTTTT
TRBJ2-1	TRBD2	TRBV20-1	NA	CSARDGGGFYNEQFF	TGCAGTGCTAGAGATGGCGGGGGGTTCTACAATGAGCAGTTCTTC
TRBJ2-1	NA	TRBV6-6	NA	CASSYSRGLVNYNEQFF	TGTGCCAGCAGTTACTCTCGGGGACTGGTGAACTACAATGAGCAGTTCTTC
TRBJ2-4	NA	TRBV4-2	NA	CASSQEFSVRAFFFGKNIQYF	TGTGCCAGCAGCCAAGAATTCTCGGTCAGGGCATTTTTTTTCGGCAAAAACATTCAGTACTTC
TRBJ2-7	NA	TRBV27	NA	CASSSGRGGYEQYF	TGTGCCAGCAGTTCAGGCAGGGGGGGCTACGAGCAGTACTTC
TRBJ1-2	NA	TRBV27	NA	CASSSSTTNYGYTF	TGTGCCAGCAGTTCTTCTACCACCAACTATGGCTACACCTTC
TRBJ1-5	NA	TRBV28	few	CASSTPERQPQHF	TGTGCCAGCAGTACCCCTGAGCGGCAGCCCCAGCATTTT
TRBJ2-7	TRBD2	TRBV29-1	NA	CGVERERGTYEQYF	TGCGGCGTTGAAAGGGAGCGGGGCACCTACGAGCAGTACTTC
TRBJ2-1	NA	TRBV14	NA	CASSHTSLGLGEQFF	TGTGCCAGCAGCCACACTAGCTTGGGGCTCGGCGAGCAGTTCTTC
TRBJ1-6	NA	TRBV27	few	CASSLGLGANSPPHF	TGTGCCAGCAGTTTAGGGCTAGGGGCCAATTCACCCCCCCACTTT
TRBJ2-1	NA	TRBV20-1	few	CSATGGLAHNEQFF	TGCAGTGCTACGGGCGGGCTAGCCCACAATGAGCAGTTCTTC
TRBJ1-2	TRBD1	TRBV12-3/TRBV12-4	NA	CASRQGRGGIYGYTF	TGTGCCAGCAGACAGGGGCGGGGGGGAATCTATGGCTACACCTTC
TRBJ2-3	TRBD2	TRBV28	NA	CASTLLAGGNTDTQYF	TGTGCCAGCACGCTTCTAGCGGGAGGGAACACAGATACGCAGTATTTT
TRBJ2-7	NA	TRBV12-3/TRBV12-4	NA	CASSPSYNTYEQYF	TGTGCCAGCAGTCCTAGCTACAACACCTACGAGCAGTACTTC
TRBJ2-5	TRBD2	TRBV5-1	NA	CASKAGETYNEQYF	TGCGCCAGCAAGGCGGGAGAAACCTACAATGAGCAGTACTTC
TRBJ1-2	NA	TRBV20-1	few	CSAREGDPRNGYTF	TGCAGTGCTAGAGAGGGGGACCCCCGGAATGGCTACACCTTC
TRBJ2-7	TRBD1	TRBV28	NA	CASITGTGGGEQYF	TGTGCCAGCATCACCGGGACAGGGGGTGGCGAGCAGTACTTC
TRBJ1-4	NA	TRBV29-1	few	CSVGGTNEKLFF	TGCAGCGTTGGGGGGACTAATGAAAAACTGTTTTTT